What follows are 31 T cell receptor beta chains derived from one specimen sequenced in a study of identical twins. TCRdb used MiXCR to reprocess the 5' RACE reads, holding one entry per CDR3 protein. The sample lists some 690,000 distinct CDR3 sequences; over 20% were seen once. The same data also contributed to another study, on T cells expressing NK-cell markers.

Material: PBMCs. These receptor sequences come from a woman under 30 in good health.

As regards this clonotype: The junction differs from germline at one of its ends, possibly a read error. J is TRBJ2-7 and V is TRBV12-3 or TRBV12-4; a weak D match, TRBD1 (5 bases). The CDR3 runs to 15 residues. The CDR3 loop is CASSPRAKGSSEQYF. The CDR3 nucleotides read TGTGCCAGCAGTCCCAGGGCCAAAGGATCCTCCGAGCAGTACTTC.

This clonotype occurred many times. The V and J genes are TRBV6-4 and TRBJ2-3; 9 positions match TRBD2. Germline values: CDR1 MRHNA, CDR2 SNTAGT. The CDR3 consists of 15 residues. The junction had 6 bases not matched to a gene; V was cut back by 4 bases and J by 4 bases. The CDR3 region is CASSVGGGASDTQYF. Written as DNA, the CDR3 is TGTGCCAGCAGTGTTGGCGGGGGGGCGTCAGATACGCAGTATTTT.

The chain is built from TRBV6-5 and TRBJ1-4; possibly TRBD1 for D (5 bases). V was pared by 4 bases and J by 3 bases, with 15 bases between. CDR1 and CDR2 from the germline V gene are MNHEY and SVGAGI. CDR3 size: 16 residues. The DNA for the CDR3 is TGTGCCAGCAGTTGGGGGTCAGGGACCCCTAATGAAAAACTGTTTTTT. It specifies CASSWGSGTPNEKLFF.

V is TRBV29-1 and J is TRBJ1-1, with D tentatively TRBD1 (5 bases). V lost 3 bases to trimming and J lost 1 base, with 6 bases between them. Per the germline V gene, CDR1 is SQVTM and CDR2 is ANQGSEA. The CDR3 extends over 12 amino acids. This CDR3 is CSVEGRNTEAFF. In DNA form, the CDR3 reads TGCAGCGTTGAGGGACGGAACACTGAAGCTTTCTTT.

This clonotype showed up just a few times. J is TRBJ2-1 and V is TRBV15; 8 nucleotides match TRBD1. Germline V CDR1 and CDR2: LNHNV, YYDKDF (reference sequence). With 9 bases clipped from V and 3 bases from J, the junction kept 4 bases outside the gene matches. The CDR3 has 13 residues. CDR3 DNA sequence: TGTGCCACGACTGGACAGGGCTACAATGAGCAGTTCTTC. It encodes CATTGQGYNEQFF.

This clonotype came up once. This sequence joins TRBV7-2 and TRBJ2-3; 10 bases agree with TRBD2. This CDR3 spans 16 amino acids. Germline values: CDR1 SGHTA, CDR2 FQGNSA. The ends lost 0 bases at V and 6 bases at J; junction bases unmatched: 6. This chain's CDR3 is CASSLASGRWRDTQYF. The CDR3 DNA reads TGTGCCAGCAGCTTAGCTAGCGGGAGGTGGCGGGATACGCAGTATTTT.

The table lists this clonotype with a few counts. The gene calls are TRBV20-1 and TRBJ2-3, with TRBD2 matching 13 bases. Per the germline V gene, CDR1 is DFQATT and CDR2 is SNEGSKA (reference sequence). The J segment lost 7 bases and the V segment lost 6 bases, leaving 13 bases of the junction unmatched. CDR3 size: 16 residues. DNA of the CDR3: TGCAGTGCGCGGCCTACTAGCGGGGGGGCCTCGAATACGCAGTATTTT. Translated: CSARPTSGGASNTQYF.

The table lists this clonotype with a few counts. This sequence joins TRBV20-1 and TRBJ2-5; 11 bases match TRBD2. Germline V gene lookup returns CDR1 DFQATT and CDR2 SNEGSKA (reference sequence). V was pared by 5 bases and J by 5 bases, with 7 bases of the junction left unmatched. The CDR3 length is 14 residues. DNA of the CDR3: TGCAGTGCTGTTATGGGACTAGCGGTGGAGACCCAGTACTTC. Protein: CSAVMGLAVETQYF.

The J gene is TRBJ2-3, the V gene TRBV5-1; D not certain. V lost 0 bases and J 8 bases, leaving 19 bases between the germline ends. The CDR3 is 16 residues long. Per the germline V gene, CDR1 is SGHRS and CDR2 is YFSETQ. CDR3 coding DNA: TGCGCCAGCAGCTTGGATGCGCCCGGAAGACTTGGTACGCAGTATTTT. Translating gives CASSLDAPGRLGTQYF. The variable domain in full, completed from reference TRBV5-1 and TRBJ2-3, reads KAGVTQTPRYLIKTRGQQVTLSCSPISGHRSVSWYQQTPGQGLQFLFEYFSETQRNKGNFPGRFSGRQFSNSRSEMNVSTLELGDSALYLCASSLDAPGRLGTQYFGPGTRLTVL.

This clonotype was recorded a few times. The rearrangement links TRBV20-1 to TRBJ2-1; 8 bases map to TRBD2. Germline V CDR1 and CDR2: DFQATT, SNEGSKA (reference sequence). Germline trimming cut 3 bases from V and 2 bases from J; bases unmatched to any gene: 6. This CDR3 is 15 amino acids long. CDR3 in DNA: TGCAGTGCTAGTCGCGGGGGGATGACCTACAATGAGCAGTTCTTC. Translating gives CSASRGGMTYNEQFF.

The chain links TRBV10-3 to TRBJ2-6, with D possibly matching TRBD2 (6 bases). The germline V gene has CDR1 ENHRY and CDR2 SYGVKD. The V end lost 4 bases, the J end lost 2 bases, and 15 bases lay between the germline ends. This CDR3 contains 17 residues. Here the CDR3 reads CAISAGAPAPGANVLTF. Here the CDR3 DNA reads TGTGCCATCAGTGCGGGAGCGCCTGCCCCTGGGGCCAACGTCCTGACTTTC.

The chain employs TRBV12-3 or TRBV12-4 and TRBJ1-2; no clear D. This CDR3 has 11 amino acids. V gave up 5 bases and J gave up 4 bases, with 5 bases separating them. In nucleotides, the CDR3 is TGTGCCAGCAGTCAGGCCTATGGCTACACCTTC. Its translation is CASSQAYGYTF.

CDR3 region: CATSDRTVGTQYF. Here the CDR3 DNA reads TGTGCCACCAGTGACCGGACAGTCGGGACCCAGTACTTC. The chain joins TRBV24-1 to TRBJ2-5; perhaps TRBD1 as D (6 bases). This CDR3 region has 13 residues. Germline V gene data show CDR1 as KGHDR and CDR2 as SFDVKD. The V and J ends lost 4 bases and 7 bases respectively, with 12 bases between them.

V is TRBV5-6 and J is TRBJ1-1; no clear D gene. CDR1 and CDR2 from the germline V gene are SGHDT and YYEEEE. The V end lost 5 bases, the J end lost 7 bases, and 12 bases lay between the germline ends. CDR3 length: 12 residues. In DNA form, the CDR3 reads TGTGCCAGCAGTTCCGGGATCTTTGAAGCTTTCTTT. The encoded protein is CASSSGIFEAFF.

This rearrangement joins TRBV11-2 to TRBJ2-2; 8 positions match TRBD1. CDR3 length: 17 amino acids. V shed 2 bases and J 1 base; nucleotides not matched to a gene: 6. The V gene's germline CDR1 is SGHAT and CDR2 FQNNGV. CDR3 region: CASSLLGQGLNTGELFF. The DNA for the CDR3 is TGTGCCAGCAGCTTACTCGGACAGGGACTGAACACCGGGGAGCTGTTTTTT.

CDR3 nucleotides: TGTGCCAGCAGTTTGACGCTAGCGGGGGGGAGGGATGAGCAGTTCTTC. Translation gives CASSLTLAGGRDEQFF. This chain uses TRBV12-3 or TRBV12-4 with TRBJ2-1, with TRBD2 matching over 12 bases. There are 16 residues in the CDR3. V shed 3 bases, J shed 8 bases, and the junction held 8 bases outside the gene matches.

This clonotype was seen more than once but under ten times. The chain links TRBV20-1 to TRBJ2-1; TRBD2 is a possible D gene (6 bases). CDR1 is DFQATT and CDR2 is SNEGSKA in the germline V gene (reference sequence). This CDR3 comprises 16 residues. V lost 6 bases to trimming and J lost 0 bases, with 18 bases between them. In DNA form, the CDR3 reads TGCAGTGCCCCCTCCCGGGCCGGGAGCTCCTACAATGAGCAGTTCTTC. Translating gives CSAPSRAGSSYNEQFF.

In this sample, this clonotype turned up once. This may be a read error, as it is one base from a much larger clone. The chain combines TRBV27 with TRBJ1-1, with a weak D call TRBD1 (5 bases). The CDR3 is 13 amino acids. Germline V gene lookup returns CDR1 MNHEY and CDR2 SMNVEV (reference sequence). V lost 5 bases to trimming and J lost 4 bases, with 11 bases between them. For the CDR3, the DNA is TGTGCCAGCAGTCCCCAGAGGGGCACTGAAGCTTTCTTT. Its protein is CASSPQRGTEAFF.

V usage is TRBV20-1 and J usage is TRBJ2-1; TRBD2 might be the D (5 bases). The CDR3 has 13 residues. V dropped 4 bases and J dropped 2 bases, with 9 bases sitting between them. Germline V gene sequence: CDR1 DFQATT, CDR2 SNEGSKA (reference sequence). The CDR3 region has the DNA TGCAGTGCTACGACCGGGACCTACAATGAGCAGTTCTTC. This sequence encodes CSATTGTYNEQFF.

This chain uses TRBV5-5 with TRBJ2-2; 8 bases are shared with TRBD2. Germline V gene lookup returns CDR1 SGHKS and CDR2 YYEKEE (reference sequence). The CDR3 sequence is 16 residues long. The V segment lost 2 bases and the J segment 5 bases; nucleotides outside the gene matches: 8. The CDR3 spells CASSFGAGGGTGELFF. CDR3 nucleotide sequence: TGTGCCAGCAGCTTCGGGGCGGGAGGTGGAACCGGGGAGCTGTTTTTT.

The chain has TRBV29-1 and TRBJ1-2; D perhaps matches TRBD1 (6 bases). In germline, CDR1 is SQVTM, CDR2 ANQGSEA. The germline V and J ends were trimmed by 3 bases and 4 bases, with 18 bases remaining between them. This CDR3 is 15 amino acids long. The CDR3 nucleotides are TGCAGCGTTGAGACAGGAAGTTTCCGAAGCTATGGCTACACCTTC. This sequence encodes CSVETGSFRSYGYTF. Based on the CDR3 plus reference TRBV29-1 and TRBJ1-2, the full variable domain is SAVISQKPSRDICQRGTSLTIQCQVDSQVTMMFWYRQQPGQSLTLIATANQGSEATYESGFVIDKFPISRPNLTFSTLTVSNMSPEDSSIYLCSVETGSFRSYGYTFGSGTRLTVV.

The chain combines TRBV3-1 with TRBJ1-1; D is uncertain. Trimming took off 4 bases at V and 2 bases at J, with 11 bases between the two ends. The CDR3 spans 14 residues. The germline V gene has CDR1 LGHDT and CDR2 YNNKEL (reference sequence). CDR3 DNA: TGTGCCAGCAGCCCCCAGAATGGAAACACTGAAGCTTTCTTT. It translates to CASSPQNGNTEAFF.

In this sample, this clonotype turned up a few times. The chain employs TRBV24-1 and TRBJ2-3, with TRBD2 matching 15 bases. CDR3 size: 18 residues. Germline CDR1 reads KGHDR; CDR2 reads SFDVKD. The V segment lost 3 bases and the J segment 4 bases; nucleotides outside the gene matches: 7. CDR3 in amino acids: CATSDPGLAGGYADTQYF. CDR3 nucleotides: TGTGCCACCAGTGATCCAGGACTAGCGGGAGGGTATGCAGATACGCAGTATTTT.

This clonotype was seen more than once but under ten times. J is TRBJ2-7 and V is TRBV5-1; D not certain. This CDR3 is 14 amino acids long. Germline assignment: CDR1 SGHRS and CDR2 YFSETQ. V lost 4 bases, J lost 3 bases, and 14 bases lay in between. CDR3 bases: TGCGCCAGCAGCCCGGAACTCACCTACTACGAGCAGTACTTC. This sequence encodes CASSPELTYYEQYF.

The chain uses TRBV12-3 or TRBV12-4 and TRBJ2-3; D ambiguous. The CDR3 extends over 13 amino acids. Between the trimmed V and J ends, which lost 5 bases and 6 bases, there was a span of 12 bases. The CDR3 DNA sequence: TGTGCCAGCAGTAGCGCCCTCACGGATACGCAGTATTTT. As protein: CASSSALTDTQYF.

This clonotype was seen only a few times. This chain uses TRBV29-1 with TRBJ1-2; D uncertain. V lost 7 bases, J lost 8 bases, and 17 bases lay in between. The CDR3 totals 12 residues. Germline-derived CDR1 and CDR2 are SQVTM and ANQGSEA. Here the CDR3 reads CSATTPPNGYTF. The CDR3 coding sequence is TGCAGCGCCACGACACCGCCCAACGGCTACACCTTC. Complete variable domain (other parts from reference TRBV29-1 and TRBJ1-2): SAVISQKPSRDICQRGTSLTIQCQVDSQVTMMFWYRQQPGQSLTLIATANQGSEATYESGFVIDKFPISRPNLTFSTLTVSNMSPEDSSIYLCSATTPPNGYTFGSGTRLTVV.

This rearrangement joins TRBV20-1 to TRBJ2-1, with no clear D. V was clipped by 6 bases and J by 6 bases, with 12 bases between them. Germline V gives CDR1 DFQATT, CDR2 SNEGSKA (reference sequence). The CDR3 extends over 12 amino acids. This CDR3 is CSADDSGNEQFF. The DNA of the CDR3 is TGCAGTGCCGATGATTCAGGCAATGAGCAGTTCTTC.

The J gene is TRBJ1-1, the V gene TRBV20-1; TRBD1 might be the D (5 bases). Germline V gene lookup returns CDR1 DFQATT and CDR2 SNEGSKA (reference sequence). The CDR3 spans 12 residues. DNA for the CDR3: TGCATTACGCCAGGGACGAACACTGAAGCTTTCTTT. This codes for CITPGTNTEAFF.

This clonotype showed up just a few times. The V and J genes are TRBV20-1 and TRBJ2-5; 8 bases agree with TRBD2. With 6 bases clipped from V and 7 bases from J, the junction kept 10 bases outside the gene matches. Germline V gene sequence: CDR1 DFQATT, CDR2 SNEGSKA (reference sequence). This CDR3 is 13 amino acids long. The CDR3 loop is CSATGGGHGTQYF. For the CDR3, the DNA is TGCAGTGCCACGGGGGGGGGGCATGGGACCCAGTACTTC.

The sample holds a few counts of this clonotype. This chain uses TRBV7-6 with TRBJ2-5, with 10 bases aligning to TRBD2. J lost 0 bases, V lost 7 bases, and 5 bases had no gene match. Germline V CDR1 and CDR2: SGHVS, FNYEAQ. The CDR3 is 15 amino acids. This chain's CDR3 is CASIAGGPDQETQYF. In nucleotides, the CDR3 is TGTGCCAGCATAGCGGGGGGACCTGACCAAGAGACCCAGTACTTC.

The chain links TRBV18 to TRBJ2-1; TRBD1 aligns across 7 bases. Germline CDR1 reads KGHSH; CDR2 reads LQKENI. The CDR3 consists of 17 residues. Trimming took 2 bases from V and 0 from J; bases not matched to a gene: 7. The CDR3 DNA sequence: TGTGCCAGCTCACCATACTATACAGGGGACTCCTACAATGAGCAGTTCTTC. Residues: CASSPYYTGDSYNEQFF.